This T cell receptor beta chain was recovered during a study of early T cells in non-severe SARS-CoV-2 infection (dated by TCRdb to the early 2020s). Regarding the complete study: TCR sequencing used bulk RNA from unsorted whole blood, so alpha and beta chains could not be paired.

Findings and caveats that apply to the study as a whole: VDJdb matching was skewed toward anti-spike CD8 responses, so virus-specific expansions were likely underestimated and private and CD4 specificities were missed.

The library was made by 5' RACE. Reads for this sample came from a NextSeq 500. To correct for sequencing error and PCR bias, the TCR library protocol tagged individual cDNA molecules with unique molecular identifiers. Sequencing covered both TCR alpha and beta chains, and within each sample the abundances of alpha and beta sequences were tightly co-correlated. As for the original processing: V gene, J gene and CDR3 annotation of TCR sequences was performed with Decombinator V4. TCRs were defined as expanded if a significant change between any two time points was detected under a Poisson model with p below 0.0001. Abundances of TCRs were expressed as counts per million after normalisation to the total number of TCRs sequenced in each sample. TRAV1-2 paired with TRAJ12, TRAJ20 or TRAJ33 defined MAIT TCRs, while TRAV10 paired with TRAJ18 defined iNKT TCRs. A search of VDJdb, accessed on 1 November 2021, was run for TCRs annotated to CMV, EBV and SARS-CoV-2, with TCRs annotated for multiple antigens excluded. TCRdb reprocessed the public reads (quality trimming at Q25 with fastp, clone calling with MiXCR) and kept in-frame beta chains. Entries are consolidated by CDR3 protein sequence, retaining the most common genes and DNA. The V and J calls were not made by the authors but by TCRdb's processing. The sample profile shows 60,000 or so distinct CDR3 sequences; less than 9.5% of them were found once. Around 3.7% of the sample belongs to the ten largest clones.

This clonotype was seen repeatedly, ten times or more. No antigen is known for it. No base quality values were provided; no much bigger clone lies one nucleotide off. From a lookup of the germline V gene, CDR1 and CDR2 are MGHRA and YSYEKL. The cysteine opens and the phenylalanine closes a CDR3 of 13 amino acids. Here the CDR3 DNA is all that survives: 39 bases in frame from base 1. V loses 0 bases of germline sequence and J loses 8 bases, and the interval between the two ends is 9 bases. A case-control design nested within a healthcare worker cohort in London, UK, was used, with weekly nasopharyngeal swab PCR tests and blood sampling performed. Healthcare workers were enrolled in the week of the UK lockdown, from 23 to 31 March 2020, and were followed every week for up to 16 weeks.

The receptor chain draws on TRBV4-1 and TRBJ2-3; the D gene is perhaps TRBD1 or TRBD2, as each covers 5 bases. Sequenced material: whole blood, taken at baseline. This clonotype was obtained from an adult who was a healthcare worker with PCR-confirmed SARS-CoV-2 infection or an uninfected control (not recorded which). DNA sequence: TGCGCCAGCAGCCAAGAGGGGACGGGTACGCAGTATTTT. It encodes CASSQEGTGTQYF.